Each of the 2 T cell receptor beta chains below was sequenced from the same sample in a study of esophageal squamous cell carcinoma under preoperative chemotherapy. TCRdb reprocessed the PCR reads via MiXCR and lists one record per CDR3 protein. The sample gives about 6,600 distinct CDR3 sequences, 25% to 40% of which show up once; 14% to 15% is in the top ten. Time point defined: before preoperative PTX-NDP chemotherapy. Sample collection was performed from a patient given preoperative chemotherapy. Receptors originate from a human donor with esophageal squamous cell carcinoma. The donor label of this sample is uncertain.

This clonotype was seen repeatedly, ten times or more. The gene calls are TRBV7-3 and TRBJ1-6; D might be TRBD1 (5 bases). The length of the CDR3 is 14 residues. CDR1 and CDR2 (germline): SGHTA, FQGTGA. V dropped 5 bases and J dropped 7 bases, with 12 bases sitting between them. In DNA, the CDR3 is TGTGCCAGCAGCCGGGACGCCTCGAATTCACCCCTCCACTTT. This gives the protein CASSRDASNSPLHF. The variable domain in full, completed from reference TRBV7-3 and TRBJ1-6, reads GAGVSQTPSNKVTEKGKYVELRCDPISGHTALYWYRQSLGQGPEFLIYFQGTGAADDSGLPNDRFFAVRPEGSVSTLKIQRTERGDSAVYLCASSRDASNSPLHFGNGTRLTVT.

This clonotype qualifies as medium-sized (0.01 to 0.1%). CDR3 sequence (DNA): TGTGCCAGCAGTGACTATGGCCGACTGGGAACCCCCTACGAGCAGTACTTC. As protein: CASSDYGRLGTPYEQYF. The V and J genes are TRBV25-1 and TRBJ2-1; D call uncertain. The J call is uncertain, as TRBJ2-7 better fits the DNA end. CDR3 length: 17 amino acids. CDR1 is MGHDK and CDR2 is SYGVNS in the germline V gene.